What follows is one T cell receptor (beta chain) and its context. The data were obtained in a study of blood T cell repertoires in COVID-19. The overall study: Sites in the United States, Italy and Spain provided acute and convalescent COVID-19 samples. Sources were T cells, B-cell-depleted T cells, or PBMCs; the material itself was cDNA or gDNA.

Authors' methods: Amplifying reference gene primers gave estimates of nucleated cell counts. Profiling relied on immunoSEQ multiplex PCR, and the TCRdb table lists in-frame clones only, not all of them. Clone size and V and J calls were adopted from that table, with D and trimming inferred from the DNA. This sample has some 460,000 clones; around nine tenths occur once, and the top ten carry 4% to 4.5%. Germline V gene data show CDR1 as LGHDT and CDR2 as YNNKEL (reference sequence). CDR3 length: 14 residues. V lost 4 bases and J lost 2; bases outside the gene matches: 4. This chain joins TRBV3-1 (or the pseudogene TRBV3-2) and TRBJ2-7; 8 nucleotides line up with TRBD1. The TCR originated in a woman younger than 45 with acute or convalescent COVID-19. The sequenced sample consisted of peripheral blood. The CDR3 is CASSPPDRAYEQYF. DNA of the CDR3: TGTGCCAGCAGCCCACCGGACAGGGCCTACGAGCAGTACTTC.